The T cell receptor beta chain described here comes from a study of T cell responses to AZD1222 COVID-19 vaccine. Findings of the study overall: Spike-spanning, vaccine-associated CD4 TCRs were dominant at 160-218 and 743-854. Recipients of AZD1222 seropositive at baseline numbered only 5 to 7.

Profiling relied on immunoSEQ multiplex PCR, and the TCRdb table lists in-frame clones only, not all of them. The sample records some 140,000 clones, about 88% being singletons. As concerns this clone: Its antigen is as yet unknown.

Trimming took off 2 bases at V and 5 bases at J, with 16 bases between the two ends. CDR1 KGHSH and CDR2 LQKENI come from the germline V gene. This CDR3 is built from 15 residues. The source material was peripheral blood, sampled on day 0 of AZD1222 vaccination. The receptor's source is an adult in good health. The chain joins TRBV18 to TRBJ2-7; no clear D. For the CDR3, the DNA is TGTGCCAGCTCACCAAGACTGTCGCAATCCCACGAGCAGTACTTC. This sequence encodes CASSPRLSQSHEQYF.